A single sample is the source of the 13 T cell receptor beta chains below, sequenced in a study of blood T cell repertoires in COVID-19. Profiled with immunoSEQ multiplex PCR; TCRdb holds only in-frame clones, not every one. The sample records about 97,000 clones, 91% being singletons. The specimen was peripheral blood. These receptors came from a man younger than 30 with acute or convalescent COVID-19.

The chain joins TRBV30 to TRBJ1-4; D not certain. V lost 2 bases and J 4 bases, leaving 11 bases between the germline ends. Looked up from germline, CDR1 is GTSNPN and CDR2 is SVGIG (reference sequence). The CDR3 length is 14 residues. CDR3 in DNA: TGTGCCTGGAGTTTCCGGGGAAATAATGAAAAACTGTTTTTT. This sequence encodes CAWSFRGNNEKLFF.

V and J are TRBV30 and TRBJ1-6, with D maybe TRBD1 (5 bases). This CDR3 is 18 amino acids long. V lost 1 base and J 4 bases, leaving 20 bases between the germline ends. Germline V lookup: CDR1 GTSNPN, CDR2 SVGIG (reference sequence). CDR3: CAWSDQGLELTYNSPLHF. The CDR3 DNA is TGTGCCTGGAGTGATCAGGGTCTGGAACTGACGTATAATTCACCCCTCCACTTT.

This CDR3 is CASSTLGGGYEQYF. CDR3 sequence (DNA): TGTGCCAGCAGTACCCTCGGGGGAGGCTACGAGCAGTACTTC. The chain uses TRBV27 and TRBJ2-7; D possibly corresponds to TRBD2 (6 bases). The germline CDR1 and CDR2 sequences are MNHEY and SMNVEV (reference sequence). V was shortened by 5 bases and J by 3 bases, with 14 bases between the two germline ends. The CDR3 has 14 amino acids.

The chain links TRBV5-1 to TRBJ2-2, with 11 bases lining up with TRBD2. V was clipped by 0 bases and J by 4 bases; unmatched bases: 5. The CDR3 sequence is 17 residues long. Germline V CDR1 and CDR2: SGHRS, YFSETQ. The CDR3 DNA follows: TGCGCCAGCAGCTTGGAGGTGACTAGCGGGGCCACCGGGGAGCTGTTTTTT. It is translated as CASSLEVTSGATGELFF.

The CDR3: CASSLAGVQGYTF. The CDR3 DNA reads as TGCGCCAGCAGCTTGGCAGGGGTTCAAGGCTACACCTTC. The chain links TRBV5-1 to TRBJ1-2, with a weak D call TRBD1 (6 bases). The ends were cut back, 0 bases at V and 8 bases at J, with 11 bases in the middle. This CDR3 region has 13 residues. Per the germline V gene, CDR1 is SGHRS and CDR2 is YFSETQ.

This clone was seen just once. V gene TRBV27 combines with J gene TRBJ1-1, with D unresolved. The CDR3 runs to 13 residues. The germline V and J ends were trimmed by 5 bases and 0 bases, with 7 bases remaining between them. CDR1 and CDR2 from the germline V gene are MNHEY and SMNVEV (reference sequence). This CDR3 reads CASSPGVNTEAFF. DNA of the CDR3: TGTGCCAGCAGTCCGGGAGTGAACACTGAAGCTTTCTTT.

V usage is TRBV18 and J usage is TRBJ1-2; TRBD1 aligns across 8 bases. This CDR3 has 15 residues. V dropped 6 bases and J dropped 2; count of bases not matched to a gene: 8. CDR1 KGHSH and CDR2 LQKENI come from the germline V gene. As DNA, the CDR3 is TGTGCCAGCTCCCCAAGAGGACAGGGCAACTATGGCTACACCTTC. Its translation is CASSPRGQGNYGYTF.

The chain uses TRBV18 and TRBJ2-5; D unresolved. This CDR3 is 12 amino acids long. The V end lost 6 bases, the J end lost 0 bases, and 5 bases lay between the germline ends. From germline, CDR1 is KGHSH and CDR2 LQKENI. This CDR3 reads CASSPYQETQYF. The CDR3 DNA reads as TGTGCCAGCTCTCCGTACCAAGAGACCCAGTACTTC.

The V call is TRBV18, the J call TRBJ1-3; D call uncertain. This CDR3 is 18 amino acids long. Germline lookup yields CDR1 KGHSH and CDR2 LQKENI. The V and J ends lost 1 base and 0 bases respectively, with 16 bases between them. CDR3 amino acids: CASSPRANSQSSGNTIYF. In nucleotides, the CDR3 is TGTGCCAGCTCACCACGGGCGAACAGTCAAAGCTCTGGAAACACCATATATTTT.

This clone was observed once. This chain connects TRBV3-1 (or the pseudogene TRBV3-2) to TRBJ2-5; 12 bases match TRBD2. This CDR3 contains 15 residues. J lost 8 bases, V lost 3 bases, and 7 bases had no gene match. Germline CDR1 reads LGHDT; CDR2 reads YNNKEL (reference sequence). The CDR3 DNA sequence: TGTGCCAGCAGCCACCTAGCGGGGGGGCCGGAAACCCAGTACTTC. Translating gives CASSHLAGGPETQYF.

This rearrangement joins TRBV4-1 to TRBJ1-2; the D gene is possibly TRBD1 (5 bases). Trimming stripped 4 bases from V and 5 bases from J, with 11 bases between. The CDR3 spans 13 residues. Germline-derived CDR1 and CDR2 are MGHRA and YSYEKL. The CDR3 DNA reads as TGCGCCAGCAGCCCCGGACAAACGTATGGCTACACCTTC. As protein: CASSPGQTYGYTF.

There are many counts of this clone. V is TRBV3-1 (or the pseudogene TRBV3-2) and J is TRBJ2-3; 7 bases align to TRBD2. Per germline, CDR1 LGHDT and CDR2 YNNKEL (reference sequence). The length of the CDR3 is 14 residues. After removal of 3 bases from V and 1 base from J, the junction contained 1 base not matched to a gene. This CDR3 is CASSQGLRTDTQYF. CDR3 coding DNA: TGTGCCAGCAGCCAGGGACTACGCACAGATACGCAGTATTTT.

V gene TRBV6-5 combines with J gene TRBJ1-1; a possible D gene is TRBD1 (6 bases). The V end was cut by 6 bases, the J end by 3 bases, with 14 bases between. The CDR3 length is 14 residues. Germline-derived CDR1 and CDR2 are MNHEY and SVGAGI. CDR3 bases: TGTGCCAGCAGCCCCTATAAGGGGGACACTGAAGCTTTCTTT. Protein: CASSPYKGDTEAFF.